This T cell receptor beta chain was identified during a study of T cell responses to AZD1222 COVID-19 vaccine. A remark on this clone: Its antigen is still unknown.

The CDR3 sequence is 13 residues long. V was pared by 4 bases and J by 2 bases, with 7 bases between. CDR1 is MRHNA and CDR2 is SNTAGT in the germline V gene. Study-wide findings and caveats: Most donors were white British, females outnumbered males, and clonal diversity was possibly underestimated.

The assay was immunoSEQ multiplex PCR, and TCRdb's table has in-frame clones only and misses some. Counted here are fewer than 200,000 clones, around 88% occurring once; the ten biggest clones make up about 9.9%. Here the sequenced sample was peripheral blood, taken 28 days after the second AZD1222 dose. The sequence derives from an adult who received the AZD1222 COVID-19 vaccine. The V call is TRBV6-4, the J call TRBJ2-3; tentative D call: TRBD2 (5 bases). The CDR3 DNA reads TGTGCCAGCAGTGTGGGAGTCACAGATACGCAGTATTTT. Encoded protein: CASSVGVTDTQYF.